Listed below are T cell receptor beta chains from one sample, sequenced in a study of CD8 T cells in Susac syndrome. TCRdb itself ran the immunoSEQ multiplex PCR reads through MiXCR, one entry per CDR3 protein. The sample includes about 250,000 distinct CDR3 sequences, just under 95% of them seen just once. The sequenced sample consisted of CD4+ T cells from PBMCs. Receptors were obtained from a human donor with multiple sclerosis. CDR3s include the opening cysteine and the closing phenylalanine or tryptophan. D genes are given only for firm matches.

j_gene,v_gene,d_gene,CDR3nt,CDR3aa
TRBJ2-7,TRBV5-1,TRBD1,TGCGCCAGCAGCTCCGGACAGGGAAGGGCCTACGAGCAGTACTTC,CASSSGQGRAYEQYF
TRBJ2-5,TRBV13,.,TGTGCCAGCAGCCGCGCGTGGGAGCACCAAGAGACCCAGTACTTC,CASSRAWEHQETQYF
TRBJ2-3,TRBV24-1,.,TGTGCCACCAGTGAGCCAACGGGACTGTCCACAGATACGCAGTATTTT,CATSEPTGLSTDTQYF
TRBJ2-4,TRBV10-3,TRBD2,TGTGCCATCAGAGATGGGGGGGAAGCCAAAAACATTCAGTACTTC,CAIRDGGEAKNIQYF
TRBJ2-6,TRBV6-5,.,TGTGCCAGCAGTTCATGGGAAAGTGGGGCCAACGTCCTGACTTTC,CASSSWESGANVLTF
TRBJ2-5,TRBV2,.,TGTGCCAGCAGTGAGGGGGCCCAAGAGACCCAGTACTTC,CASSEGAQETQYF
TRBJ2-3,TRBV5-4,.,TGTGCCAGCAGCTTGCGGGTCGTAGGGACAGATACGCAGTATTTT,CASSLRVVGTDTQYF
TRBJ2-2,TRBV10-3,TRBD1,TGTGCCATCAGTGCGGGACAGGAGAACACCGGGGAGCTGTTTTTT,CAISAGQENTGELFF
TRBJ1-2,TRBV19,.,TGTGCCAGTAGTACCCCGGGCAGGCAGTACTATGGCTACACCTTC,CASSTPGRQYYGYTF
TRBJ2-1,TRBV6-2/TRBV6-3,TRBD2,TGTGCCAGCAGTTACAGGGGCGGGGGGCCGTACAATGAGCAGTTCTTC,CASSYRGGGPYNEQFF
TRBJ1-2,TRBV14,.,TGTGCCAGCAGCCAAGTTCCGGAATATGGCTACACCTTC,CASSQVPEYGYTF
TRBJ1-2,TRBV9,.,TGTGCCAGCAGCGTAGATCCAGCTAACTATGGCTACACCTTC,CASSVDPANYGYTF